This TCR beta chain was documented in a study of cytomegalovirus exposure and HLA in healthy donors. Whole-study results and caveats: In all likelihood, a cluster of highly shared sequence variants was a sequencing artifact. Follow-up analysis later connected one missense variant in DCLRE1C with trimming of TCR beta V- and J-genes.

The donors (healthy individuals) were bone marrow donors. This CDR3 spans 13 amino acids. Germline loops: CDR1 SQVTM, CDR2 ANQGSEA. V was pared by 3 bases and J by 4 bases, with 12 bases between. As to this clone: What it recognizes is unknown.

The PCR employed 60 Vbeta primers together with 13 Jbeta primers. Authors' methods: In a later analysis, the count reached some 83 million unique TCR beta chains, with about 9.9 million shared. Here immunoSEQ multiplex PCR was the method, and the copy in TCRdb shows in-frame clones only, minus some. The V and J calls and clone size come from that table; D and trimming were worked out from the DNA. The sample records fewer than 200,000 clones, about 82% being singletons. This TCR derives from a female donor in good health and CMV-seronegative. V usage is TRBV29-1 and J usage is TRBJ1-2; D perhaps matches TRBD1 (6 bases). The sample consisted of PBMCs. The CDR3 loop reads CSVEPGHGYGYTF. In DNA, the CDR3 is TGCAGCGTTGAGCCGGGACATGGCTATGGCTACACCTTC. Filled out from reference TRBV29-1 and TRBJ1-2, the complete variable domain reads SAVISQKPSRDICQRGTSLTIQCQVDSQVTMMFWYRQQPGQSLTLIATANQGSEATYESGFVIDKFPISRPNLTFSTLTVSNMSPEDSSIYLCSVEPGHGYGYTFGSGTRLTVV.